Listed below are T cell receptor beta chains from one sample, sequenced in a study of chronic HIV infection and antiretroviral therapy. TCRdb reanalysed the 5' RACE reads using MiXCR and keeps one entry per CDR3 protein. The sample lists over 40,000 distinct CDR3 sequences; 19% were seen once. Sample: peripheral blood. These receptors were collected from an adult who had HIV and had not received antiretroviral therapy, or was an uninfected healthy control (not recorded which). Both conserved end residues are part of each CDR3. Each record gives: clone size, D gene, V gene, J gene, CDR3 DNA, CDR3 protein. The D gene is left open where the match is weak. Size tells how often a clone was seen (once, few, many) or the class of an expanded clone, and some rows leave it out.

NA	TRBD2	TRBV30	TRBJ2-7	TGTGCCTGGAGTCAACGACTAGCGGGTTACGAGCAGTACTTC	CAWSQRLAGYEQYF
few	NA	TRBV2	TRBJ2-1	TGTGCCAGCAGTCACCCCCATCGGATAGTATACAATGAGCAGTTCTTC	CASSHPHRIVYNEQFF
few	NA	TRBV7-8	TRBJ1-5	TGTGCCAGCAGCCCTATACATGGGAGCAATCAGCCCCAGCATTTT	CASSPIHGSNQPQHF
few	NA	TRBV6-6	TRBJ2-1	TGTGCCAGCAGTTACTCATACAATGAGCAGTTCTTC	CASSYSYNEQFF
NA	NA	TRBV28	TRBJ2-2	TGTGCCAGCAGACCGATAACCTCCGAGTGGGAGCTGTTTTTT	CASRPITSEWELFF
NA	NA	TRBV29-1	TRBJ2-3	TGCAGCGTTGTGGATCTAGTTACGCAGTATTTT	CSVVDLVTQYF
NA	NA	TRBV9	TRBJ1-3	TGTGCCAGCTCTCAGGGTTCTGGAAACACCATATATTTT	CASSQGSGNTIYF
once	NA	TRBV5-1	TRBJ1-2	TGCGCCAGCAGCTCCGGGCCCGACAGAGCTAACTATGGCTACACCTTC	CASSSGPDRANYGYTF
few	TRBD2	TRBV10-2	TRBJ2-4	TGCGCCAGCAGTTCGACTAGCGGCTTAAACATTCAGTACTTC	CASSSTSGLNIQYF
NA	NA	TRBV6-6	TRBJ1-6	TGTGCCAGCAGTTACTCGTTGGACCGCAGCGATTCACCCCTCCACTTT	CASSYSLDRSDSPLHF
NA	NA	TRBV24-1	TRBJ1-1	TGTGCCACCAGTGACCCCCCACGAGCTTTCTTT	CATSDPPRAFF
NA	NA	TRBV28	TRBJ1-5	TGTGCCAGCAGTGACAGCCCTGGGCAGCCCCAGCATTTT	CASSDSPGQPQHF
NA	NA	TRBV5-5	TRBJ2-5	TGTGCCAGCAGCCAAGTGGAAGAGACCCAGTACTTC	CASSQVEETQYF
few	NA	TRBV4-1	TRBJ2-3	TGCGCCAGCAGCCAAGACCCCAACACAGATACGCAGTATTTT	CASSQDPNTDTQYF
NA	TRBD2	TRBV27	TRBJ2-1	TGTGCCAGCAGTTTAAGCGGGAGGGCCTGGGTTGAGCAGTTCTTC	CASSLSGRAWVEQFF
NA	NA	TRBV15	TRBJ1-3	TGTGCCACCAGCAGAGATCGGAGCGGAGGAAACACCATATATTTT	CATSRDRSGGNTIYF
NA	NA	TRBV29-1	TRBJ1-5	TGCGGGGCACAGGGCCTCAATCAGCCCCAGCATTTT	CGAQGLNQPQHF
NA	TRBD1	TRBV27	TRBJ1-6	TGTGCCAGCACGGGGAACAGGGGAGGAAATTCACCCCTCCACTTT	CASTGNRGGNSPLHF
few	NA	TRBV3-1	TRBJ1-2	TGTGCCAGCAGCCAAGATTGGGACGGACCGTATGGCTACACCTTC	CASSQDWDGPYGYTF
NA	NA	TRBV4-2	TRBJ1-6	TGTGCCAGCAGCCGCGTGGAAAATTCACCCCTCCACTTT	CASSRVENSPLHF
NA	NA	TRBV28	TRBJ2-3	TGTGCCAGCAGTTTATGGGGATACACAGATACGCAGTATTTT	CASSLWGYTDTQYF
NA	NA	TRBV12-3/TRBV12-4	TRBJ1-5	TGTGCCAGCAGTTCCTCCTTCAATCAGCCCCAGCATTTT	CASSSSFNQPQHF
few	TRBD1	TRBV4-1	TRBJ2-1	TGCGCCAGCAGCCAAGATAACTACAGGGGTAAAATGAGCTCCTACAATGAGCAGTTCTTC	CASSQDNYRGKMSSYNEQFF
NA	NA	TRBV12-3/TRBV12-4	TRBJ2-3	TGTGCCAGCAGTTTAAGAGGAACGGGAGCGGTTCGGGGCACAGATACGCAGTATTTT	CASSLRGTGAVRGTDTQYF
few	NA	TRBV5-1	TRBJ2-3	TGCGCCAGCAGCCTGCGGAAGGTGGGGAGCACAGATACGCAGTATTTT	CASSLRKVGSTDTQYF
few	NA	TRBV5-1	TRBJ2-2	TGCGCCAGCAGGACAGGCTGGGAGCTGTTTTTT	CASRTGWELFF
many	NA	TRBV28	TRBJ2-2	TGTGCCAGCAGTTTAAACTCCCTGAACACCGGGGAGCTGTTTTTT	CASSLNSLNTGELFF
NA	TRBD1	TRBV25-1	TRBJ2-7	TGTGCCAGCAGTGCAGGACAGGGGCCAACCTACGAGCAGTACTTC	CASSAGQGPTYEQYF